This TCR beta chain was sequenced for a study of OX40 agonist ivuxolimab in advanced cancers. About the investigation overall: Ivuxolimab was a fully human IgG2 agonistic monoclonal antibody targeting the costimulatory receptor OX40 (CD134). Intravenous ivuxolimab was administered to patients every 2 weeks at six dose levels: 0.01, 0.1, 0.3, 1.5, 3 and 10 mg/kg. Of the approximately 50 dose-escalation patients, hepatocellular carcinoma was present in around 20, melanoma in around 15, renal cell carcinoma in 9 and head and neck cancer in 9. The dose-escalation cohort was 80% to 90% male with a mean age of about 58 years, ranging from roughly 20 to 80. Patients were allowed to have had prior anti-PD-1, anti-PD-L1 or anti-CTLA-4 therapy, and 40% to 45% of the dose-escalation patients had previously received checkpoint inhibitors. Partial responses were achieved by three dose-escalation patients, of whom one had hepatocellular carcinoma and two had cutaneous melanoma. Peripheral TCRbeta sequencing was intended to test whether TCR sequence diversity was altered and clonal T-cell expansion was caused by ivuxolimab. The paper reports the monotherapy dose-escalation portion (N of about 54 patients) of the phase I ivuxolimab trial. The full study reports these points: After ivuxolimab, CD8+ T cells had more expanded clones than CD4+ T cells on average. In the 0.1-3.0 mg/kg groups, partial responders had among the lowest normalized peripheral clonal expansion, particularly in CD8+ T cells. Clonal expansion of both CD4+ and CD8+ blood T cells was observed from baseline to week 6 at doses 0.1 to 3.0 mg/kg. Antigen specificity was not determined for the clonally expanded peripheral T cells. Low levels of normalized T-cell clonal expansion were also seen in some nonresponding patients.

As for this clone: Its antigen is currently not known. Base qualities were left out, and no much larger clone turns up one base away.

For sequencing of the TCRbeta CDR3 region, genomic DNA was extracted from the sorted cells. The immunoSEQ Assay was used for sequencing of TCRbeta CDR3 regions. As stored in TCRdb, this immuneACCESS dataset retains in-frame rearrangements with V and J assigned. A fraction of the clones does not appear; measured against another copy, unresolved V genes explain less than half of the discrepancy, and the remainder lacks a known reason. The sample table holds more than 95,000 clones, of which around 90% were seen once. The ten largest clones capture 0.79% of the sample. For this chain, trimming is 5 bases at the V end and 4 bases at the J end, and the number of junction bases without a gene match is 17. From a lookup of the germline V gene, CDR1 and CDR2 are SGHTA and FQGNSA. From the cysteine through the phenylalanine, the CDR3 covers 18 amino acids. The only DNA kept is the CDR3, 54 bases in frame from the first base.

The trial excluded patients who had a history of autoimmune disease or who were on systemic immunosuppression. In every dose cohort, peripheral blood was drawn for TCR sequencing at baseline, cycle 4 day 1, and cycle 7 day 1. The samples were taken from a phase I, first-in-human, multicenter, open-label dose-escalation trial of ivuxolimab. The trial enrolled adults with locally advanced or metastatic head and neck squamous cell, hepatocellular, melanoma or renal cell carcinoma. Before TCR sequencing, CD4+ and CD8+ T cells were separately sorted from peripheral blood. Material: CD4+ or CD8+ T cells sorted from blood, obtained in a trial of the OX40 agonist ivuxolimab. This chain joins TRBV7-2 to TRBJ2-7; 10 nucleotides in the junction match TRBD2. This sequence was found in an adult with an advanced solid tumor such as melanoma, head and neck, liver or kidney cancer. DNA sequence: TGTGCCAGCAGCCCAGCCCTACTAGCGGGACCCAGTCTTTACGAGCAGTACTTC. This codes for CASSPALLAGPSLYEQYF.